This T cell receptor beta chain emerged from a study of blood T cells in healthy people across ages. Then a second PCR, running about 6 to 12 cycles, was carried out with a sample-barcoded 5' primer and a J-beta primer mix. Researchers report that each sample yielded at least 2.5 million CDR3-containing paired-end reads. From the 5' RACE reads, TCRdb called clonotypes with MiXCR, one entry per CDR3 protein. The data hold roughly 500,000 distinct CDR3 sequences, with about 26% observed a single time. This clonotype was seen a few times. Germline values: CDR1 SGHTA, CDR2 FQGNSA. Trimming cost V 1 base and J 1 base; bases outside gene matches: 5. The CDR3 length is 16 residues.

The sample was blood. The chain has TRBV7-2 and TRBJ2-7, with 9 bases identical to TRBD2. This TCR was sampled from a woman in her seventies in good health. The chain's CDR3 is CASSLGLAGISYEQYF. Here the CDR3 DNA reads TGTGCCAGCAGCTTAGGGCTAGCGGGGATATCCTACGAGCAGTACTTC.